This TCR beta chain was retrieved from a study of T cells in tumors after PD-1 blockade (dated by TCRdb to the late 2010s). With respect to the entire study: Patients with prior checkpoint blockade, systemic immunosuppressant use, or recent radiotherapy or other anti-cancer therapy within 4 weeks were excluded. Pembrolizumab 200 mg every 3 weeks or cemiplimab 350 mg every 2 weeks was administered to patients. Using site-matched tumors from BCC or SCC patients sampled before and after anti-PD-1 therapy, the study carried out paired single-cell RNA and TCR sequencing. While on anti-PD-1 treatment, some of the patients also continued taking daily vismodegib 150 mg. To compare clonotypes in blood versus tumor, bulk TCR sequencing was run on 10 to 11 peripheral blood samples drawn from four to six patients. Clinical response was assessed using RECIST version 1.1. An average of 113,528 TCR templates (range 24,679-257,772) and fewer than 45,000 unique clonotypes was obtained for peripheral blood samples. General study outcomes and caveats: Where the novel T cell clones came from was not determined, and possible sources could include lymphoid organs or rare unexpanded clones inside the tumor or in the tumor periphery. Roughly two fifths of tumor TCR clonotypes were detected in blood, and some novel exhausted tumor clones were observed in pre-treatment blood, which was taken as suggesting peripheral recruitment.

The time point tag for this specimen amounts to: after anti-PD-1 therapy. Genomic DNA extracted from tumor biopsies or peripheral blood was used for bulk TCRbeta sequencing, with input ranging from about 600 ng to 6,004 ng. Histologically proven advanced or metastatic basal or squamous cell carcinoma was present in all patients, all of whom were poor candidates for surgical resection. Of the approximately ten patients making up the basal cell carcinoma cohort, 8 or 9 underwent bulk tumor TCR sequencing. The V and J ends are trimmed by 6 bases and 4 bases, leaving 15 bases between them. The CDR1 and CDR2 encoded by the germline V gene are MNHEY and SVGAGI. Inclusive of the bounding cysteine and phenylalanine, the CDR3 is 14 residues long. Left in the record is the CDR3 DNA by itself, 42 bases read in frame from the first base. The immunoSEQ platform was used for deep TCRbeta sequencing. Per the source publication's procedure: Only productive rearrangements were exported from the immunoSEQ Analyzer for downstream analysis. T cell phenotypes were assigned to bulk TCRbeta clonotypes by matching the clonotypes to single-cell RNA+TCR-seq clones with the same TCRbeta sequence. Using bulk TCR sequencing data, clone enrichment in tumor was calculated by dividing a clone's tumor frequency by the same clone's PBMC frequency. GLIPH was used to group TCRs into specificity groups, clusters of distinct TCRs likely recognizing common antigens via shared CDR3 motifs. TCRdb stores this immuneACCESS table with in-frame sequences only. Part of the clones is absent; in the studies checked, under half of the shortfall reflects unresolved V genes, and no reason is known for the rest. The V and J calls and the clone size are those of that table, but D and trimming were determined from the DNA. The sample table shows approximately 60,000 clones, and over 65% are seen once. The ten largest clones represent roughly 4.7% of the sample.

On this clone itself: The clone's antigen remains unknown. The sample holds no much larger clone one base away, and base qualities are not on file.

The sequences come from PBMCs, collected after anti-PD-1 treatment. This receptor was obtained from a human donor with basal cell carcinoma. Recombination joined TRBV6-5 with TRBJ1-2, and the D gene may be TRBD1, 5 bases matching. The nucleotide sequence is given as TGTGCCAGCAGCTACAGGTCAACGGGCTATGGCTACACCTTC. It translates to CASSYRSTGYGYTF.